This T cell receptor (beta chain) is from a study of technical replicates of blood from several donors. Sequencing was performed with immunoSEQ multiplex PCR; in TCRdb, only in-frame clones are kept and a portion is missing. The sample carries tens of thousands of clones, 89% recorded once. Germline values: CDR1 LNHNV, CDR2 YYDKDF (reference sequence). Unmatched junction bases numbered 18, after V lost 3 bases and J lost 0 bases. The CDR3 has 20 residues. The clonotype originates from a human donor in good health. Some clones in this sample may be carry-over from other donors' samples. The chain uses TRBV15 and TRBJ2-3; 7 nucleotides agree with TRBD2. The sequenced material came from PBMCs. The CDR3 DNA sequence: TGTGCCACCAGCAGGGGGCGGTCGAGGGGACTATCATCTAGCACAGATACGCAGTATTTT. Its translation: CATSRGRSRGLSSSTDTQYF.